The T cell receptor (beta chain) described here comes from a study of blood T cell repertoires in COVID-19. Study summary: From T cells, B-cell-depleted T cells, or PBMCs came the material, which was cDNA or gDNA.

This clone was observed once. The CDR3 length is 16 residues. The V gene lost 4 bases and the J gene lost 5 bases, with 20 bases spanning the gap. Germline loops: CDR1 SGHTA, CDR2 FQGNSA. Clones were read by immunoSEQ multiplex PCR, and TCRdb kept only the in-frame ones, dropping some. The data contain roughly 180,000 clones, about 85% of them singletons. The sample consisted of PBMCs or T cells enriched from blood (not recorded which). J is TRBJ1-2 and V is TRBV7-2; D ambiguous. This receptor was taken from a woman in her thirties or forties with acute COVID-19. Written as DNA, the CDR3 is TGTGCCAGCAGCTCGCGGGCCATCCGTTTACCATATGGCTACACCTTC. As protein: CASSSRAIRLPYGYTF.